One sample yielded the 19 T cell receptor beta chains listed below, sequenced in a study of T cells expressing NK-cell markers. TCRdb reanalyzed the 5' RACE reads and collapses them to one entry per CDR3 protein, without DNA. The ten most abundant clones cover around 5% of a sample with roughly 390,000 distinct CDR3 sequences. The sample taken for sequencing was blood T cells: a sorted CD56 or NKG2C T cell subset, CD4+ or CD8+ T cells, or bulk PBMC T cells (not recorded which). The origin of the receptors is a man aged 18-75 years in good health.

The chain couples TRBV6-2 or TRBV6-3 to TRBJ2-1; lacking DNA, the TRBD2 call made by TCRdb goes unchecked. Germline V CDR1 and CDR2: MNHEY, SVGEGT. The CDR3 has 13 residues. The CDR3 loop reads CASTLRAYNEQFF.

The chain links TRBV3-1 to TRBJ1-2; TCRdb's assignment of TRBD1 cannot be checked, as there is no DNA. CDR3 size: 15 residues. The germline CDR1 and CDR2 sequences are LGHDT and YNNKEL (reference sequence). CDR3 in amino acids: CASSQGDRRNYGYTF.

V gene TRBV6-1 combines with J gene TRBJ1-1; checking the TCRdb D call of TRBD1 is not possible without DNA. From germline, CDR1 is MNHNS and CDR2 SASEGT. The CDR3 length is 16 residues. CDR3 sequence reads: CASTKTGASTNTEAFF.

The chain combines TRBV6-4 with TRBJ1-1. Germline loops: CDR1 MRHNA, CDR2 SNTAGT. The CDR3 covers 17 residues. CDR3 sequence: CASSNRVPRLGNTEAFF.

The CDR3 sequence is CATSDFAGRGQYF. The chain links TRBV24-1 to TRBJ2-3; TCRdb indicates TRBD1, and absent DNA this call remains unverified. Per the germline V gene, CDR1 is KGHDR and CDR2 is SFDVKD. The CDR3 sequence is 13 residues long.

This sequence joins TRBV12-3 or TRBV12-4 and TRBJ2-5; TCRdb indicates TRBD1, and absent DNA this call remains unverified. This CDR3 region has 17 residues. This CDR3 reads CASTRRGQGRLGETQYF.

V gene TRBV7-2 combines with J gene TRBJ2-2; lacking DNA, the TRBD1 call made by TCRdb goes unchecked. In germline, CDR1 is SGHTA, CDR2 FQGNSA. This CDR3 has 15 residues. Here the CDR3 reads CASRKGGVGTGELFF.

CDR3 sequence reads: CASSLEGRRLYNEQFF. V and J are TRBV7-2 and TRBJ2-1. From germline, CDR1 is SGHTA and CDR2 FQGNSA. The CDR3 length is 16 residues.

The chain links TRBV29-1 to TRBJ1-2. CDR1 SQVTM and CDR2 ANQGSEA come from the germline V gene. The CDR3 covers 14 residues. The CDR3 is CSAPTPDLNYGYTF.

V and J are TRBV20-1 and TRBJ1-2; the TRBD1 assignment by TCRdb is unverifiable without DNA. This CDR3 contains 15 residues. Germline V gene lookup returns CDR1 DFQATT and CDR2 SNEGSKA (reference sequence). CDR3 sequence: CSATGPRGTNYGYTF.

The genes are TRBV28 and TRBJ2-7; TCRdb's D call of TRBD1 is untestable without DNA. From germline, CDR1 is MDHEN and CDR2 SYDVKM. This CDR3 is built from 14 residues. The CDR3: CASSLGRFTYEQYF.

The chain links TRBV18 to TRBJ2-5; TCRdb's D call, TRBD1, is unchecked because there is no DNA. CDR1 KGHSH and CDR2 LQKENI come from the germline V gene. The CDR3 spans 16 residues. CDR3: CASSPKGQDFEETQYF. The entire variable domain, with the rest obtained from reference TRBV18 and TRBJ2-5, is as follows: NAGVMQNPRHLVRRRGQEARLRCSPMKGHSHVYWYRQLPEEGLKFMVYLQKENIIDESGMPKERFSAEFPKEGPSILRIQQVVRGDSAAYFCASSPKGQDFEETQYFGPGTRLLVL.

This chain links TRBV12-3 or TRBV12-4 with TRBJ2-1; the D gene TCRdb calls, TRBD2, cannot be checked with no DNA. The CDR3 is made up of 13 amino acids. CDR3 in amino acids: CASRLLAGVEQFF.

V usage is TRBV29-1 and J usage is TRBJ2-1; TCRdb calls TRBD1, which cannot be checked without DNA. Germline V gene lookup returns CDR1 SQVTM and CDR2 ANQGSEA. CDR3 length: 14 amino acids. The CDR3 protein is CSDRQGGAYNEQFF.

V usage is TRBV20-1 and J usage is TRBJ1-6. This CDR3 comprises 16 residues. The germline V gene has CDR1 DFQATT and CDR2 SNEGSKA (reference sequence). CDR3 sequence reads: CSARDPDSSYNSPLHF.

CDR3 region: CAAPELNDRVETQYF. This chain connects TRBV5-4 to TRBJ2-5; the TCRdb D gene call, TRBD1, has no DNA to confirm it. Germline CDR1 reads SGHNT; CDR2 reads YYREEE (reference sequence). The CDR3 extends over 15 amino acids.

V gene TRBV11-2 combines with J gene TRBJ1-6; the D call of TRBD1 rests on TCRdb alone, since no DNA is present to check it. Per the germline V gene, CDR1 is SGHAT and CDR2 is FQNNGV. The CDR3 loop spans 15 amino acids. CDR3 protein: CASSPPTGGNSPLHF.

The chain employs TRBV6-5 and TRBJ2-5; TCRdb reports TRBD2, a call that lacks DNA to check it against. The CDR3 runs to 16 residues. The germline CDR1 and CDR2 sequences are MNHEY and SVGAGI. The CDR3 loop is CASSSLIAGGMETQYF.

This chain connects TRBV12-3 or TRBV12-4 to TRBJ2-3; with no DNA, the TCRdb D assignment of TRBD2 cannot be verified. The CDR3 has 14 residues. The CDR3 spells CASSLAGTRHTQYF.